One and the same sample provided the 4 T cell receptor beta chains below, sequenced in a study of a mutant IDH1 vaccine in newly diagnosed glioma. Time point defined: week 47, end of study. Vaccination comprised doses that each held 300 ug of mutant IDH1 20-mer peptide, plus topical imiquimod. TCRdb's copy holds only in-frame clones and misses some; the assay was immunoSEQ multiplex PCR. The table includes approximately 80,000 clones, around four fifths detected once. What these receptors recognize is not known. The sequencing here drew on PBMCs, taken from a glioma patient whose treatment included an IDH1 peptide vaccine. These receptors were taken from a middle-aged man with glioma.

The chain carries TRBV7-9 and TRBJ2-7, with D maybe TRBD1 (5 bases). Per germline, CDR1 SEHNR and CDR2 FQNEAQ (reference sequence). V was trimmed by 4 bases and J by 2 bases, leaving 9 bases between them. This CDR3 has 13 amino acids. The CDR3 protein is CASSSGRAYEQYF. The CDR3 region has the DNA TGTGCCAGCAGCTCGGGCAGGGCCTACGAGCAGTACTTC. Using reference TRBV7-9 and TRBJ2-7 for the parts outside the CDR3, the full variable domain is DTGVSQNPRHKITKRGQNVTFRCDPISEHNRLYWYRQTLGQGPEFLTYFQNEAQLEKSRLLSDRFSAERPKGSFSTLEIQRTEQGDSAMYLCASSSGRAYEQYFGPGTRLTVT.

The table lists this clone with a count of one. CDR3 in amino acids: CASSRQGATYNSPLHF. The CDR3, as DNA: TGTGCCAGCAGCCGACAGGGGGCAACTTATAATTCACCCCTCCACTTT. This chain links TRBV7-2 with TRBJ1-6, with 10 bases fitting TRBD1. Germline CDR1 is SGHTA and CDR2 is FQGNSA. Trimming removed 5 bases from V and 4 bases from J; junction bases left unmatched: 5. The length of the CDR3 is 16 residues.

The chain employs TRBV27 and TRBJ2-7, with D uncertain. With 5 bases removed from V and 7 bases from J, the gap between germline ends came to 15 bases. The CDR3 contains 13 residues. CDR1 and CDR2 from the germline V gene are MNHEY and SMNVEV (reference sequence). The CDR3 loop reads CASSQTRSGEQYF. In DNA, the CDR3 is TGTGCCAGCAGTCAGACACGATCAGGAGAGCAGTACTTC.

This clone came up a few times. J is TRBJ1-1 and V is TRBV7-6; D gene unclear. Germline V gene sequence: CDR1 SGHVS, CDR2 FNYEAQ. V lost 2 bases and J 5 bases, leaving 12 bases between the germline ends. There are 14 residues in the CDR3. The DNA of the CDR3 is TGTGCCAGCAGCTTAAGTTTTGGTGGGACTGAAGCTTTCTTT. Translated, it gives CASSLSFGGTEAFF.